This note documents a single TCR beta chain sequence. The ends were cut back, 1 base at V and 6 bases at J, with 15 bases in the middle. CDR1 KGHDR and CDR2 SFDVKD come from the germline V gene. CDR3 length: 15 amino acids. This record belongs to a study of blood T cell repertoires in COVID-19. Only in-frame clones appear in the TCRdb table, and some are missing; sequencing was by immunoSEQ multiplex PCR. The profile covers 150,000 or so clones, with approximately 91% appearing a single time and approximately 0.5% taken by the ten largest. The sequencing sample was made of peripheral blood. The genes are TRBV24-1 and TRBJ2-7, with a weak D call TRBD2 (6 bases). The TCR sequence derives from a man over 45 with acute or convalescent COVID-19. The CDR3 DNA follows: TGTGCCACCAGTGATTTAGGCAGTTGGGGGGTCGAGCAGTACTTC. Protein product: CATSDLGSWGVEQYF.